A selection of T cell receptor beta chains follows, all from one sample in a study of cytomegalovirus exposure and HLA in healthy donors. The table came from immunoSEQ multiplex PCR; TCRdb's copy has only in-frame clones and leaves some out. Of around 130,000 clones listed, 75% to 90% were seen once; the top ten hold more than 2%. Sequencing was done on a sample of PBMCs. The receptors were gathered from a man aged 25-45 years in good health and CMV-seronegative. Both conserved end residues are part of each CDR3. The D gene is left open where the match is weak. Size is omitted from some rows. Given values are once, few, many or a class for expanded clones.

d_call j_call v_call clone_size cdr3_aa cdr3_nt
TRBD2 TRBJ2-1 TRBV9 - CASSVGAGDEQFF TGTGCCAGCAGCGTAGGGGCGGGGGATGAGCAGTTCTTC
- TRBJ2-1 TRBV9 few CASSPQLSYNEQFF TGTGCCAGCAGCCCACAGTTATCCTACAATGAGCAGTTCTTC
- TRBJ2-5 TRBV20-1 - CSARVGETQYF TGCAGTGCTAGAGTCGGGGAGACCCAGTACTTC
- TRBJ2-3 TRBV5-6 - CASSRRGLSTDTQYF TGTGCCAGCAGCCGCAGGGGTCTCAGCACAGATACGCAGTATTTT
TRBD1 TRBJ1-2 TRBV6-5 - CASRTDRENGYTF TGTGCCAGCAGGACAGACAGGGAGAATGGCTACACCTTC
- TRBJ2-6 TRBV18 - CASSPPGLNSGANVLTF TGTGCCAGCTCACCACCGGGACTTAACTCTGGGGCCAACGTCCTGACTTTC
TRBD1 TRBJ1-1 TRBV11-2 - CASSLEGQANTEAFF TGTGCCAGCAGCTTGGAGGGACAGGCCAACACTGAAGCTTTCTTT
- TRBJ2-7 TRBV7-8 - CASSLEVTQGLGYEQYF TGTGCCAGCAGCTTAGAGGTGACGCAGGGTCTAGGGTACGAGCAGTACTTC
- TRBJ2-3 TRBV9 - CASSAYGRASTDTQYF TGTGCCAGCAGCGCGTATGGGCGGGCCAGCACAGATACGCAGTATTTT
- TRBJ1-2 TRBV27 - CASSSTVKPNYGYTF TGTGCCAGCAGTTCGACAGTGAAGCCGAACTATGGCTACACCTTC
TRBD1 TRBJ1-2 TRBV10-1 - CASSGQDGYGYTF TGCGCCAGCAGCGGACAGGACGGCTATGGCTACACCTTC
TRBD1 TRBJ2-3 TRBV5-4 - CASSLTGQLITDTQYF TGTGCCAGCAGCTTGACGGGACAGCTTATCACAGATACGCAGTATTTT
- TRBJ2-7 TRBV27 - CASSLFGGLSSYEQYF TGTGCCAGCAGTTTATTTGGTGGGCTATCCTCCTACGAGCAGTACTTC
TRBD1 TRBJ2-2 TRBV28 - CASRRTGVNTGELFF TGTGCCAGCAGGCGGACAGGGGTGAACACCGGGGAGCTGTTTTTT